The 25 T cell receptor beta chains reported below all come from one sample, sequenced in a study of T cell responses to AZD1222 COVID-19 vaccine. TCRdb's copy holds only in-frame clones and misses some; the assay was immunoSEQ multiplex PCR. Of 70,000 to 95,000 clones in the sample, 70% to 90% were seen once. Here the sequenced sample was peripheral blood, taken 28 days after the second AZD1222 dose. These receptors were obtained from an adult who received the AZD1222 COVID-19 vaccine.

The chain combines TRBV5-1 with TRBJ1-3; no clear D. CDR1 and CDR2 (germline): SGHRS, YFSETQ. This CDR3 has 15 residues. The V gene lost 4 bases and the J gene lost 0 bases, with 11 bases spanning the gap. The DNA of the CDR3 is TGCGCCAGCAGCCCTCCCTGGGGCTCTGGAAACACCATATATTTT. It encodes CASSPPWGSGNTIYF.

This clone was seen a single time. This chain joins TRBV5-1 and TRBJ1-5, with D perhaps TRBD1 (5 bases). Germline V gene lookup returns CDR1 SGHRS and CDR2 YFSETQ. The CDR3 length is 14 residues. Trimming shortened V by 0 bases and J by 4 bases, and 8 bases separated the two germline ends. In nucleotides, the CDR3 is TGCGCCAGCAGCTTGGATGGGGGGAATCAGCCCCAGCATTTT. This gives the protein CASSLDGGNQPQHF.

The chain recombines TRBV14 with TRBJ1-2; the D is unclear. Germline V CDR1 and CDR2: SGHDN, FVKESK. This CDR3 has 9 residues. The CDR3 nucleotides are TGTGCTTCAGGACGGGCCTACACCTTC. Its translation: CASGRAYTF.

The genes are TRBV30 and TRBJ2-5; 13 bases fit TRBD2. CDR1 GTSNPN and CDR2 SVGIG come from the germline V gene (reference sequence). This CDR3 is built from 15 residues. V lost 0 bases to trimming and J lost 4 bases; unmatched junction nucleotides: 2. The CDR3 is CAWSVGLAGVETQYF. The CDR3 DNA follows: TGTGCCTGGAGTGTAGGACTAGCGGGGGTAGAGACCCAGTACTTC.

The V gene is TRBV5-1, the J gene TRBJ1-1; no clear D gene. The germline V gene has CDR1 SGHRS and CDR2 YFSETQ. Trimming cost V 0 bases and J 0 bases, with 12 bases left between them. The CDR3 length is 16 residues. The CDR3 DNA sequence: TGCGCCAGCAGCTTGGCCGTAGACGGAATGAACACTGAAGCTTTCTTT. Amino acid sequence: CASSLAVDGMNTEAFF.

This chain links TRBV18 with TRBJ1-5; TRBD1 aligns across 11 bases. V was clipped by 4 bases and J by 6 bases; unmatched bases: 5. CDR1 is KGHSH and CDR2 is LQKENI in the germline V gene. The CDR3 loop spans 15 amino acids. The CDR3 loop reads CASSQGQGGSQPQHF. For the CDR3, the DNA is TGTGCCAGCTCACAGGGACAGGGGGGCTCTCAGCCCCAGCATTTT.

J is TRBJ2-7 and V is TRBV5-4, with D uncertain. Germline V gives CDR1 SGHNT, CDR2 YYREEE (reference sequence). The V and J ends lost 0 bases and 6 bases respectively, with 4 bases between them. The CDR3 runs 11 residues. The CDR3 nucleotides are TGTGCCAGCAGCTTGGCCGGCGAGCAGTACTTC. Translated, it gives CASSLAGEQYF.

The chain links TRBV19 to TRBJ2-7; TRBD1 matches 7 bases. The J segment lost 4 bases and the V segment lost 4 bases, leaving 7 bases of the junction unmatched. The CDR3 consists of 14 residues. From germline, CDR1 is LNHDA and CDR2 SQIVND (reference sequence). CDR3 DNA sequence: TGTGCCAGTAGTACCGGGGACAGCAAATACGAGCAGTACTTC. This codes for CASSTGDSKYEQYF.

J is TRBJ1-4 and V is TRBV19, with D perhaps TRBD1 (5 bases). Germline V gene sequence: CDR1 LNHDA, CDR2 SQIVND (reference sequence). The CDR3 sequence is 16 residues long. Trimming stripped 7 bases from V and 0 bases from J, with 15 bases between. The CDR3 sequence is CASTIDRSATNEKLFF. DNA of the CDR3: TGTGCCAGTACCATAGACAGAAGCGCAACTAATGAAAAACTGTTTTTT.

The V call is TRBV6-2 or TRBV6-3, the J call TRBJ2-2; 13 nucleotides agree with TRBD2. The CDR3 has 19 residues. The V gene end was trimmed by 2 bases and the J gene end by 5 bases; junction bases not matched to a gene: 11. Germline V CDR1 and CDR2: MNHEY, SVGEGT. The CDR3: CASSYRIGSGLAGTGELFF. The DNA of the CDR3 is TGTGCCAGCAGTTACCGGATCGGGTCGGGACTAGCGGGGACCGGGGAGCTGTTTTTT.

This rearrangement joins TRBV5-1 to TRBJ2-1; 9 bases fit TRBD1. CDR3 length equals 15 residues. V lost 0 bases to trimming and J lost 7 bases; unmatched junction nucleotides: 5. In germline, CDR1 is SGHRS, CDR2 YFSETQ. The CDR3 DNA sequence: TGCGCCAGCAGCTTGGGTGAGACAGGGGGTAATGAGCAGTTCTTC. It encodes CASSLGETGGNEQFF.

The CDR3 DNA follows: TGCGCCAGCAGCTTGGGTAGCGGGGGGCGAGAGACCCAGTACTTC. Amino acid sequence: CASSLGSGGRETQYF. This sequence joins TRBV5-1 and TRBJ2-5; 10 bases are a match to TRBD2. The CDR3 is 15 amino acids. Germline V CDR1 and CDR2: SGHRS, YFSETQ. With V trimmed by 0 bases and J by 4 bases, 3 bases remained unmatched.

The J gene is TRBJ2-3, the V gene TRBV4-1, with 9 bases matching TRBD1. J was trimmed by 0 bases and V by 4 bases; bases with no gene match: 2. The CDR3 loop spans 15 amino acids. Germline lookup yields CDR1 MGHRA and CDR2 YSYEKL. CDR3 coding DNA: TGCGCCAGCAGCCGGGGACAGGGAAGCACAGATACGCAGTATTTT. Protein: CASSRGQGSTDTQYF.

This clone appeared once. The gene calls are TRBV7-2 and TRBJ1-5; 8 bases match TRBD1. Trimming removed 5 bases from V and 2 bases from J; junction bases left unmatched: 2. CDR1 and CDR2 (germline): SGHTA, FQGNSA. The CDR3 contains 14 residues. CDR3 in DNA: TGTGCCAGCAGCCCGGACAGGGGCAATCAGCCCCAGCATTTT. It translates to CASSPDRGNQPQHF.

The J gene is TRBJ1-6, the V gene TRBV2, with TRBD1 matching over 8 bases. The germline gives CDR1 SNHLY, CDR2 FYNNEI. V trimming: 6 bases; J trimming: 5 bases; junction bases outside the gene matches: 6. This CDR3 comprises 15 residues. CDR3 loop: CASRSTGDNNSPLHF. CDR3 nucleotides: TGTGCCAGCAGGTCGACAGGGGATAATAATTCACCCCTCCACTTT.

This chain joins TRBV19 and TRBJ1-5, with D uncertain. The CDR3 sequence is 13 residues long. CDR1 is LNHDA and CDR2 is SQIVND in the germline V gene (reference sequence). Trimming removed 5 bases from V and 7 bases from J, with 12 bases in between. The CDR3 sequence is CASSFRPGQPQHF. DNA for the CDR3: TGTGCCAGTAGTTTTCGGCCTGGCCAGCCCCAGCATTTT. The full variable domain, rest sourced from reference TRBV19 and TRBJ1-5, is DGGITQSPKYLFRKEGQNVTLSCEQNLNHDAMYWYRQDPGQGLRLIYYSQIVNDFQKGDIAEGYSVSREKKESFPLTVTSAQKNPTAFYLCASSFRPGQPQHFGDGTRLSIL.

This clone was seen once. The J gene is TRBJ1-5, the V gene TRBV28; possibly TRBD1 for D (6 bases). CDR3 size: 16 residues. Per germline, CDR1 MDHEN and CDR2 SYDVKM. Trimming shortened V by 2 bases and J by 6 bases, and 17 bases separated the two germline ends. CDR3 coding DNA: TGTGCCAGCAGTTTAAACGCAGGGGCCCCCGCTCAGCCCCAGCATTTT. This gives the protein CASSLNAGAPAQPQHF.

This chain links TRBV5-4 with TRBJ2-3, with 9 bases aligning to TRBD2. Per the germline V gene, CDR1 is SGHNT and CDR2 is YYREEE (reference sequence). This CDR3 has 16 residues. The V and J ends lost 4 bases and 1 base, in that order; junction bases with no gene match: 7. CDR3 loop: CASSPLAGARTDTQYF. The CDR3 DNA reads as TGTGCCAGCAGCCCCTTAGCGGGGGCCCGCACAGATACGCAGTATTTT.

The gene calls are TRBV12-3 or TRBV12-4 and TRBJ1-1; D unresolved. V lost 8 bases and J lost 1, with 11 bases in between. The CDR3 has 13 residues. CDR3 sequence (DNA): TGTGCCAGCGGTCGTTTGGGGAACACTGAAGCTTTCTTT. It translates to CASGRLGNTEAFF.

The V and J genes are TRBV19 and TRBJ2-1; 7 nucleotides match TRBD2. The CDR3 consists of 15 residues. The germline CDR1 and CDR2 sequences are LNHDA and SQIVND (reference sequence). Trimming at V came to 5 bases and at J to 4 bases, leaving 8 bases not matched to a gene. The CDR3 coding sequence is TGTGCCAGTAGTCTCGGCGGGGGTATATACAATGAGCAGTTCTTC. This codes for CASSLGGGIYNEQFF.

The rearrangement uses TRBV19 and TRBJ1-5; a weak D match, TRBD1 (5 bases). The germline V and J ends were trimmed by 6 bases and 0 bases, with 9 bases remaining between them. The length of the CDR3 is 14 residues. Germline lookup yields CDR1 LNHDA and CDR2 SQIVND (reference sequence). CDR3 loop: CASSAGNSNQPQHF. Here the CDR3 DNA reads TGTGCCAGTAGCGCAGGGAATAGCAATCAGCCCCAGCATTTT.

This chain links TRBV5-4 with TRBJ1-4; no clear D gene. CDR3 size: 13 residues. CDR1 is SGHNT and CDR2 is YYREEE in the germline V gene (reference sequence). V lost 4 bases to trimming and J lost 8 bases, with 12 bases between them. As DNA, the CDR3 is TGTGCCAGCAGCCCGACGGGTACCGAAAAACTGTTTTTT. Amino acid sequence: CASSPTGTEKLFF.

V is TRBV28 and J is TRBJ2-7; D may match TRBD1 or TRBD2 (5 bases each). Trimming left V 8 bases short and J 1 base short, with 12 bases between. Looked up from germline, CDR1 is MDHEN and CDR2 is SYDVKM. The CDR3 extends over 13 amino acids. CDR3 DNA: TGTGCCAGCGGACACGGAGGATCCTACGAGCAGTACTTC. This translates into CASGHGGSYEQYF.

V usage is TRBV27 and J usage is TRBJ2-7; 7 bases are a match to TRBD2. Per germline, CDR1 MNHEY and CDR2 SMNVEV (reference sequence). This CDR3 comprises 14 residues. With 6 bases clipped from V and 6 bases from J, the junction kept 11 bases outside the gene matches. CDR3 nucleotides: TGTGCCAGCAGGGATGGGTCCCCGGGGGGCGAGCAGTACTTC. Encoded protein: CASRDGSPGGEQYF.

The V call is TRBV24-1, the J call TRBJ2-3; perhaps TRBD1 as D (6 bases). Germline-derived CDR1 and CDR2 are KGHDR and SFDVKD. The CDR3 is 17 residues long. The V end was cut by 7 bases, the J end by 0 bases, with 19 bases between. The CDR3 region has the DNA TGTGCCACCAGACCCCCGGGGACAAAACCTAGCACAGATACGCAGTATTTT. Translated: CATRPPGTKPSTDTQYF.